The clone carrying this TCR beta chain was observed once. The data are from a study of shared clonotypes between healthy human individuals. Into CD45RA+ naive and CD45RA-negative memory subsets, the CD4+ cells were split. Some clones are missing from TCRdb's copy, which holds only in-frame ones; the method was immunoSEQ multiplex PCR. Counted here are 150,000 to 200,000 clones, roughly 93% occurring once; the ten biggest clones make up 0.067%. The clonotype was recovered from a woman in her thirties in good health. Sequencing was done on a sample of naive CD4+ T cells sorted from blood. Subset specified: CD45RA+ positively selected.

CDR3 in DNA: TGTGCCAGTAGTATTCTCGACAGAACGAACACTGAAGCTTTCTTT. This sequence encodes CASSILDRTNTEAFF. The chain recombines TRBV19 with TRBJ1-1; the D gene is possibly TRBD1 (5 bases). The CDR3 is 15 amino acids. Germline assignment: CDR1 LNHDA and CDR2 SQIVND (reference sequence). V was pared by 3 bases and J by 1 base, with 12 bases between.